The source of this T cell receptor beta chain is a study of OX40 agonist ivuxolimab in advanced cancers. In its sample, this clone was seen once. What it binds is unknown. Study-level results: Both CD4+ and CD8+ T cell populations in blood had undergone clonal expansion by week 6 at 0.1 to 3.0 mg/kg.

V lost 4 bases and J 6 bases, leaving 13 bases between the germline ends. This CDR3 contains 14 residues. Germline assignment: CDR1 MGHRA and CDR2 YSYEKL. Repertoires were generated with immunoSEQ multiplex PCR, while TCRdb's copy carries only in-frame clones and drops some. The sample has 65,000 to 85,000 clones; 90% to 95% are singletons. Sequenced here: CD4+ or CD8+ T cells sorted from blood, sampled in a trial of the OX40 agonist ivuxolimab. The origin of this receptor is an adult with an advanced solid tumor such as melanoma, head and neck, liver or kidney cancer. V usage is TRBV4-1 and J usage is TRBJ2-1; D not certain. The chain's CDR3 is CASSLIGQANEQFF. CDR3 bases: TGCGCCAGCAGCCTCATCGGGCAGGCCAATGAGCAGTTCTTC.